This TCR beta chain was captured in a study of technical replicates of blood from a few donors. TCRdb keeps only in-frame clones here, not all; method: immunoSEQ multiplex PCR. The repertoire holds about 70,000 clones, approximately 90% seen once, with over 3.5% in the top ten. The CDR3 length is 19 residues. The TCR comes from a human donor in good health. Some clones in this sample may be carry-over from other donors' samples. The J gene is TRBJ2-4, the V gene TRBV21-1; the table's D call, TRBD2, was not checked against the DNA. TRBV21-1 is listed as a pseudogene. Material for sequencing was PBMCs. The CDR3 is CASSLEEGNLASGKNIQYF. The CDR3 DNA reads TGTGCCAGCAGCCTCGAAGAGGGTAACTTGGCGTCTGGCAAAAACATTCAGTACTTC.